This is a list of T cell receptor beta chains from one sample in a study of monozygotic twins with inflammatory bowel disease. TCRdb reprocessed the 5' RACE reads and keeps a single row for each CDR3 protein, giving no DNA. The sample includes around 230,000 distinct CDR3 sequences. Sequenced: blood. These receptors came from a human donor with ulcerative colitis or Crohn's disease, or a healthy co-twin of an affected twin (not recorded which). Each CDR3 is given with its conserved first and last residue.

TRBJ1-1 | TRBV12-3/TRBV12-4 | CASSLAHRAATEAFF
TRBJ2-2 | TRBV3-1 | CASSQGRGTFTGELFF
TRBJ1-4 | TRBV7-9 | CASSPHPRARRSEKLFF
TRBJ1-1 | TRBV7-8 | CASSWRTLNTEAFF
TRBJ1-5 | TRBV20-1 | CSARNRNYLYYQPQHF
TRBJ2-5 | TRBV5-1 | CASSSGTPQETQYF
TRBJ2-6 | TRBV19 | CASIQPNSAGANVLTF
TRBJ2-5 | TRBV25-1 | CASSEFGTGIQETQYF
TRBJ1-2 | TRBV4-2 | CASSPEGSGYTF
TRBJ2-2 | TRBV2 | CASTQDRGQYGELFF
TRBJ1-4 | TRBV28 | CASRGTGGANEKLFF
TRBJ2-1 | TRBV5-1 | CASSDHISSYNEQFF
TRBJ2-7 | TRBV7-9 | CASSTGDWAYEQYF
TRBJ1-5 | TRBV20-1 | CSARVGRNQPQHF
TRBJ1-2 | TRBV6-1 | CAAARGRDRVTHGYTF
TRBJ1-3 | TRBV10-3 | CAISDLGQGEGNTIYF
TRBJ2-1 | TRBV12-3/TRBV12-4 | CASSLRPAGGNNEQFF
TRBJ2-1 | TRBV5-1 | CASSKEWGDGEQFF
TRBJ2-7 | TRBV9 | CASSSAGTSDYEQYF
TRBJ2-7 | TRBV5-8 | CASSPRGMSSYEQYF
TRBJ2-5 | TRBV20-1 | CSARRASGGAQETQYF
TRBJ1-1 | TRBV7-2 | CASSLGVRDTEAFF
TRBJ2-2 | TRBV6-1 | CASSAWSNANTGELFF
TRBJ1-1 | TRBV6-6 | CASSYVVLNTEAFF
TRBJ2-7 | TRBV18 | CASSTGTLEFEQYF
TRBJ2-7 | TRBV20-1 | CSARAQTSGAYYEQYF
TRBJ1-5 | TRBV20-1 | CSATLVGNQPQHF
TRBJ2-5 | TRBV7-9 | CASSDPGLERLIQYF
TRBJ2-1 | TRBV5-5 | CASSLGVSKTALGEQFF
TRBJ1-4 | TRBV2 | CASIRNWGTNEKLFF
TRBJ2-7 | TRBV12-3/TRBV12-4 | CASSFSGVLAYEQYF
TRBJ2-1 | TRBV11-2 | CASSLGAREYEGSSEYNEQFF
TRBJ1-1 | TRBV29-1 | CSVGQGKDEAFF
TRBJ2-1 | TRBV7-9 | CASSLSGGPGYEQFF
TRBJ2-2 | TRBV5-1 | CASSSQGANTGELFF
TRBJ2-1 | TRBV7-9 | CASNDRGNNEQFF
TRBJ2-7 | TRBV10-3 | CAIAQGPEQYF
TRBJ2-2 | TRBV20-1 | CSARPSNTGELFF
TRBJ2-5 | TRBV20-1 | CSARGGQGGETQYF
TRBJ1-1 | TRBV2 | CASSERLGPANTEAFF
TRBJ2-2 | TRBV29-1 | CSVTVPPGELFF
TRBJ2-7 | TRBV6-1 | CASTLPSTGLSNF
TRBJ1-6 | TRBV5-6 | CASSLRGARDNSPLHF
TRBJ2-1 | TRBV6-1 | CASAGRGGLSSYNEQFF
TRBJ2-7 | TRBV6-1 | CASSEWQGIRNEQYF
TRBJ1-1 | TRBV27 | CASTIRGGGTEAFF
TRBJ1-2 | TRBV7-9 | CASSLSGAYGYTF
TRBJ2-1 | TRBV6-1 | CASTTSGGYNEQFF
TRBJ2-4 | TRBV3-1 | CASSQGLDRLAKNIQYF
TRBJ2-3 | TRBV4-2 | CASSQDWAGRGDTQYF
TRBJ2-7 | TRBV20-1 | CSAIDQGTMYEQYF
TRBJ2-2 | TRBV10-3 | CAIRTGTANTGELFF
TRBJ1-3 | TRBV7-9 | CASSLGGTATGNTIYF
TRBJ2-2 | TRBV6-5 | CASSYRTGMTNTGELFF